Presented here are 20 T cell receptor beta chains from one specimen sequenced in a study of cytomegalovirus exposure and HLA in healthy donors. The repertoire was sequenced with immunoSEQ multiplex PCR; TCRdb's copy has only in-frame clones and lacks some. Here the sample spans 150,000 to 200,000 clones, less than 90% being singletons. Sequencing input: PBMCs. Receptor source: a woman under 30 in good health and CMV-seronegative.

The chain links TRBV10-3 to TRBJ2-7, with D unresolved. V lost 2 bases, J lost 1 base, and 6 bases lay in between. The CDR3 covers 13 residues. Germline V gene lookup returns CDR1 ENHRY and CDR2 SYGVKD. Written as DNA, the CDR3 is TGTGCCATCAGTGAGCTCCCTTCCTACGAGCAGTACTTC. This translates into CAISELPSYEQYF.

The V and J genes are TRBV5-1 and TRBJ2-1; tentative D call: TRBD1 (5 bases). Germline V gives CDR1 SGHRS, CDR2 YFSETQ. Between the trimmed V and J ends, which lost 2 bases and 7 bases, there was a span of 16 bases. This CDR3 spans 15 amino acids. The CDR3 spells CASSLRTGSGNEQFF. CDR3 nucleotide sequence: TGCGCCAGCAGCTTAAGAACAGGCTCAGGGAATGAGCAGTTCTTC.

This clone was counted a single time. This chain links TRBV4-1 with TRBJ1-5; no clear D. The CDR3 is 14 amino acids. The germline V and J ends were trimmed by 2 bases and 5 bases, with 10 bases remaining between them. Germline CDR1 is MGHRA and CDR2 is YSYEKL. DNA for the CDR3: TGCGCCAGCAGCCAACCTTTAGCGTATCAGCCCCAGCATTTT. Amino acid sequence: CASSQPLAYQPQHF.

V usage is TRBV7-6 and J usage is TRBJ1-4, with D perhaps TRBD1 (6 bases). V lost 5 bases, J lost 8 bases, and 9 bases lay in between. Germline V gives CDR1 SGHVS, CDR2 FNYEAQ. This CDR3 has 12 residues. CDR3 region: CASSTGTEKLFF. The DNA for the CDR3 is TGTGCCAGCAGCACCGGGACAGAAAAACTGTTTTTT.

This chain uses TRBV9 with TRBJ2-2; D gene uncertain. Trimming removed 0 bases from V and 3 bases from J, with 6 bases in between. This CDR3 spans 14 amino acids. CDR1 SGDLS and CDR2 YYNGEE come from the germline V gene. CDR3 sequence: CASSVASDTGELFF. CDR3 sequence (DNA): TGTGCCAGCAGCGTAGCTTCGGACACCGGGGAGCTGTTTTTT.

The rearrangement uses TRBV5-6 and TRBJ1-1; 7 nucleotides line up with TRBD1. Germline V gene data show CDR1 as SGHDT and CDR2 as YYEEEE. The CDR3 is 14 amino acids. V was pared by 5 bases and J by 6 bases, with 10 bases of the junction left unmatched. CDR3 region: CASSLLQGTAEAFF. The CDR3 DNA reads TGTGCCAGCAGTTTGTTACAGGGGACGGCTGAAGCTTTCTTT. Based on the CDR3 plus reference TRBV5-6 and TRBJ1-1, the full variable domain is DAGVTQSPTHLIKTRGQQVTLRCSPKSGHDTVSWYQQALGQGPQFIFQYYEEEERQRGNFPDRFSGHQFPNYSSELNVNALLLGDSALYLCASSLLQGTAEAFFGQGTRLTVV.

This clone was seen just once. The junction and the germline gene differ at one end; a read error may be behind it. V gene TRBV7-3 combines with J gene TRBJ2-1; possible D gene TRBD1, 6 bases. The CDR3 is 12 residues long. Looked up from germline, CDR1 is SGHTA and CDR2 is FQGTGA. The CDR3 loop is CASSLRDNEQFF. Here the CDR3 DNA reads TGTGCCAGCAGCTTAAGGGACAACGAGCAGTTCTTC.

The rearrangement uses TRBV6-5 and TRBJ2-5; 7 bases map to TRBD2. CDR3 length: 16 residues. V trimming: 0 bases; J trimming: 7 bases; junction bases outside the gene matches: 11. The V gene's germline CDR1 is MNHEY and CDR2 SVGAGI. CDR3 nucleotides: TGTGCCAGCAGTTACTCTGGGAGGGCAGACGTCATGACCCAGTACTTC. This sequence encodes CASSYSGRADVMTQYF.

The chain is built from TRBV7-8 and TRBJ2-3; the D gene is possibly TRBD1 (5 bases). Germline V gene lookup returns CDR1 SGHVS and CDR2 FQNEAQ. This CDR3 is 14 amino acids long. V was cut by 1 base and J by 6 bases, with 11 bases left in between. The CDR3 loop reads CASSLERGTDTQYF. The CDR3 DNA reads TGTGCCAGCAGCTTAGAAAGGGGAACTGATACGCAGTATTTT.

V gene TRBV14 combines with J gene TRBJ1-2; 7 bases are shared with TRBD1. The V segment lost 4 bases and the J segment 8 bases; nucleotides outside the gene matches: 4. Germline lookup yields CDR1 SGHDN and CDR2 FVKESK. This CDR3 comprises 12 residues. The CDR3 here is CASSPTGSGYTF. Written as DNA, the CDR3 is TGTGCCAGCAGCCCGACAGGGTCCGGCTACACCTTC.

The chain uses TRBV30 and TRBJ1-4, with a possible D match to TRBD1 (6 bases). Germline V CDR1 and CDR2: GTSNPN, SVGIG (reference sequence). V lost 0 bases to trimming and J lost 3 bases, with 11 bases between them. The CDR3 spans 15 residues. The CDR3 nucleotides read TGTGCCTGGAGTGTAAAAGCAGGGGCTAATGAAAAACTGTTTTTT. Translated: CAWSVKAGANEKLFF.

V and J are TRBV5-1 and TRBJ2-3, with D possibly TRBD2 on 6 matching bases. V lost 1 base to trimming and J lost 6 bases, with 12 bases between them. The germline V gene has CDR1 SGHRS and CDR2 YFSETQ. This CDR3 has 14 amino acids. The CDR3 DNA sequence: TGCGCCAGCAGCTTGTTGACTAGGGAGGATACGCAGTATTTT. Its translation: CASSLLTREDTQYF.

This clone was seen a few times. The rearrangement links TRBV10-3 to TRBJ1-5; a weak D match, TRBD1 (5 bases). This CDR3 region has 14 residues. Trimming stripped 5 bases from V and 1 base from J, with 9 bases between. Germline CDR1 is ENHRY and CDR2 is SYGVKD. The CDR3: CAISSGQSNQPQHF. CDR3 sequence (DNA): TGTGCCATCAGTTCAGGGCAGAGCAATCAGCCCCAGCATTTT.

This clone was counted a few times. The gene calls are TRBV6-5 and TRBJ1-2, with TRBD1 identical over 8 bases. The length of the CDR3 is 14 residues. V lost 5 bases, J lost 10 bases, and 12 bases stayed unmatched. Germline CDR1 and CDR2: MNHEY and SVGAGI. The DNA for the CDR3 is TGTGCCAGCAGTCCCACTCAGGGGGCGGTCATCTACACCTTC. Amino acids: CASSPTQGAVIYTF.

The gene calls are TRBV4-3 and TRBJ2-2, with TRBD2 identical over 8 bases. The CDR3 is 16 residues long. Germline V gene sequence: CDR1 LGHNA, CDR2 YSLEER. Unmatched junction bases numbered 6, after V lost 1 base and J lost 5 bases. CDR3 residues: CASSQGGREGTGELFF. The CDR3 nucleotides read TGCGCCAGCAGCCAAGGTGGACGGGAGGGGACCGGGGAGCTGTTTTTT.

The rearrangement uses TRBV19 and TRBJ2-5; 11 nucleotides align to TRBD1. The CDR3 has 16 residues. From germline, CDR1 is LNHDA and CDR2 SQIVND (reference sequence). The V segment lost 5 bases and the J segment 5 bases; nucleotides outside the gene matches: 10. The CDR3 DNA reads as TGTGCCAGTAGTGGGACGCGGACAGGGGGCATGGAGACCCAGTACTTC. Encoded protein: CASSGTRTGGMETQYF.

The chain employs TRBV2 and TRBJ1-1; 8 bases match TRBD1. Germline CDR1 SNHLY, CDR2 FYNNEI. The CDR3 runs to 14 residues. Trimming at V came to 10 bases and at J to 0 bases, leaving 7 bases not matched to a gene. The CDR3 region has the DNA TGTGCCACTTTACCGGGACAGGTGAACACTGAAGCTTTCTTT. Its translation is CATLPGQVNTEAFF.

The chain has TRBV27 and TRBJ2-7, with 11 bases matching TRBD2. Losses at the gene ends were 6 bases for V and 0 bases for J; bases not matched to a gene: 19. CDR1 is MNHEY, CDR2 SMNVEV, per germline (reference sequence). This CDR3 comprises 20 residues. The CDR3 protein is CASRMGTSGSTFVSSYEQYF. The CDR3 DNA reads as TGTGCCAGCAGAATGGGGACTAGCGGATCTACTTTCGTTAGCTCCTACGAGCAGTACTTC.

CDR3 nucleotides: TGCGCCAGCAGCTTGGGACAGGAGTACGAGCAGTACTTC. Translation gives CASSLGQEYEQYF. The chain combines TRBV5-1 with TRBJ2-7; perhaps TRBD1 as D (6 bases). V lost 0 bases and J lost 4, with 8 bases in between. This CDR3 comprises 13 residues. Looked up from germline, CDR1 is SGHRS and CDR2 is YFSETQ.

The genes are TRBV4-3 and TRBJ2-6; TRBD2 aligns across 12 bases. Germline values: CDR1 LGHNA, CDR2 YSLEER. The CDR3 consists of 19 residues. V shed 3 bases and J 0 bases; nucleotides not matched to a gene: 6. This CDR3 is CASSHLTTSGSSGANVLTF. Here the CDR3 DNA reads TGCGCCAGCAGCCACTTAACGACTAGCGGGAGCTCTGGGGCCAACGTCCTGACTTTC.